This TCR beta chain was identified in a study of human CD8 memory T cell subsets. Among CD8+ T cells, TPEX were CCR7+ PD-1+ TIGIT+ early memory cells with exhausted-like traits. Total CD8+ T cells came from negative magnetic enrichment. As for this clonotype: Its target is unknown.

The CDR3 sequence is 19 residues long. CDR1 is SNHLY and CDR2 is FYNNEI in the germline V gene. The TCR beta sequencing libraries came from UMI-labeled 5' RACE. TCRdb re-called the 5' RACE reads and catalogs CDR3 proteins one per entry, DNA excluded. Its table records some 10,000 distinct CDR3 sequences. Overall study findings and caveats: Stem-like memory and precursor exhausted T cell repertoires barely overlapped. Estimates that used Chao1 suggested higher diversity in stem-like memory T cells than in precursor exhausted T cells.

Source material: CD8+ T cells from PBMCs. This receptor was obtained from a human donor in good health. J is TRBJ2-4 and V is TRBV2; TCRdb's assignment of TRBD2 cannot be checked, as there is no DNA. This CDR3 reads CASSETGTIHILAKNIQYF.